The 28 T cell receptor beta chains presented below share a single source sample, sequenced in a study of blood T cell repertoires in COVID-19. Clones were sequenced by immunoSEQ multiplex PCR, and TCRdb holds only the in-frame ones, with some missing. Of under 150,000 clones in the sample, approximately 80% are singletons; the top ten hold roughly 13%. What was sequenced was peripheral blood. The receptors were sampled from a man aged 55 to 70 with active or convalescent COVID-19.

V is TRBV28 and J is TRBJ2-3, with D maybe TRBD2 (5 bases). Per the germline V gene, CDR1 is MDHEN and CDR2 is SYDVKM. This CDR3 contains 17 residues. V lost 3 bases and J lost 3, with 19 bases in between. CDR3 loop: CASSFPPTSGWTDTQYF. CDR3 nucleotides: TGTGCCAGCAGTTTCCCGCCCACTAGTGGGTGGACAGATACGCAGTATTTT.

The J gene is TRBJ2-2, the V gene TRBV11-2; D may be TRBD1 (5 bases). Germline-derived CDR1 and CDR2 are SGHAT and FQNNGV. The CDR3 consists of 13 residues. CDR3 sequence: CAVGQGNTGELFF. Written as DNA, the CDR3 is TGTGCGGTGGGGCAGGGTAACACCGGGGAGCTGTTTTTT.

This clone occurred a few times. V is TRBV29-1 and J is TRBJ2-7; 7 positions match TRBD1. Trimming removed 3 bases from V and 6 bases from J; junction bases left unmatched: 8. CDR3 length: 13 amino acids. Germline CDR1 is SQVTM and CDR2 is ANQGSEA. CDR3 DNA: TGCAGCGTTGAGGAGGACAGGACCGGCGAGCAGTACTTC. Translating gives CSVEEDRTGEQYF.

This clone was detected only a few times. The rearrangement joins TRBV10-3 to TRBJ1-4, with TRBD1 as a possible D gene (6 bases). V shed 4 bases and J shed 8 bases, with 11 bases lying between them. The length of the CDR3 is 13 residues. The germline gives CDR1 ENHRY, CDR2 SYGVKD. The DNA for the CDR3 is TGTGCCATCAGTGGGACAGAGCGGGAAAAACTGTTTTTT. This sequence encodes CAISGTEREKLFF.

The CDR3 region has the DNA TGTGCCAGTAGTAGTAGTGGTACGCAGTATTTT. Encoded protein: CASSSSGTQYF. The J gene is TRBJ2-3, the V gene TRBV19; D is undetermined. CDR3 size: 11 residues. Trimming left V 4 bases short and J 8 bases short, with 7 bases between. Germline V gene lookup returns CDR1 LNHDA and CDR2 SQIVND (reference sequence).

A single count supports this clone. The V call is TRBV19, the J call TRBJ1-1, with 7 bases matching TRBD1. The germline V gene has CDR1 LNHDA and CDR2 SQIVND (reference sequence). The trim removed 4 bases at V and 7 bases at J, leaving 9 bases unmatched. The CDR3 length is 14 residues. DNA for the CDR3: TGTGCCAGTAGTAAGGAGGGGGCAAGCATTGAAGCTTTCTTT. Its translation: CASSKEGASIEAFF.

The chain links TRBV4-3 to TRBJ1-1; D gene unclear. Germline V gene data show CDR1 as LGHNA and CDR2 as YSLEER. V gave up 4 bases and J gave up 0 bases, with 15 bases separating them. CDR3 size: 16 residues. The CDR3 DNA follows: TGCGCCAGCAGCCTGGAGGGAGGGAGTATGAACACTGAAGCTTTCTTT. Its protein product is CASSLEGGSMNTEAFF.

The CDR3, as DNA: TGTGCCAGCAGCCGATATAGAGAATACTCTGGAAACACCATATATTTT. It codes for CASSRYREYSGNTIYF. This chain uses TRBV7-8 with TRBJ1-3, with D unclear. CDR3 length: 16 residues. Trimming removed 5 bases from V and 0 bases from J, with 14 bases in between. CDR1 is SGHVS and CDR2 is FQNEAQ in the germline V gene. Full variable domain (remainder filled in from reference TRBV7-8 and TRBJ1-3): GAGVSQSPRYKVAKRGQDVALRCDPISGHVSLFWYQQALGQGPEFLTYFQNEAQLDKSGLPSDRFFAERPEGSVSTLKIQRTQQEDSAVYLCASSRYREYSGNTIYFGEGSWLTVV.

The chain links TRBV5-5 to TRBJ2-2; 8 bases line up with TRBD1. CDR1 and CDR2 from the germline V gene are SGHKS and YYEKEE (reference sequence). Unmatched junction bases numbered 3, after V lost 4 bases and J lost 1 base. The CDR3 has 15 amino acids. CDR3 in amino acids: CASSGQGLNTGELFF. Written as DNA, the CDR3 is TGTGCCAGCAGCGGACAGGGACTGAACACCGGGGAGCTGTTTTTT.

The chain links TRBV30 to TRBJ1-5, with D possibly matching TRBD1 (5 bases). V was clipped by 3 bases and J by 7 bases, with 13 bases between them. The CDR3 has 13 residues. The germline V gene encodes CDR1 GTSNPN and CDR2 SVGIG (reference sequence). The chain's CDR3 is CAWRGGESQPQHF. Written as DNA, the CDR3 is TGTGCCTGGAGGGGGGGGGAATCCCAGCCCCAGCATTTT.

A single count supports this clone. The chain is built from TRBV7-2 and TRBJ1-5, with TRBD1 as a possible D gene (6 bases). The CDR3 spans 14 residues. Between the trimmed V and J ends, which lost 4 bases and 3 bases, there was a span of 10 bases. From germline, CDR1 is SGHTA and CDR2 FQGNSA. The CDR3 reads CASSSRGANQPQHF. The CDR3 bases are TGTGCCAGCAGCTCCAGGGGCGCCAATCAGCCCCAGCATTTT.

The rearrangement links TRBV6-5 to TRBJ2-7, with 7 positions matching TRBD2. Germline V gene data show CDR1 as MNHEY and CDR2 as SVGAGI. The V gene end was trimmed by 0 bases and the J gene end by 3 bases; junction bases not matched to a gene: 8. The length of the CDR3 is 16 residues. This CDR3 is CASSYSSGRALYEQYF. CDR3 DNA: TGTGCCAGCAGTTACTCGTCAGGGAGGGCCCTCTACGAGCAGTACTTC.

This chain uses TRBV7-9 with TRBJ2-7; 8 bases map to TRBD1. Trimming at V came to 5 bases and at J to 5 bases, leaving 17 bases not matched to a gene. This CDR3 has 17 residues. From germline, CDR1 is SEHNR and CDR2 FQNEAQ (reference sequence). The CDR3 DNA reads TGTGCCAGCAGCGTAAGGGTCACAGGGGGGAACATCGACGAGCAGTACTTC. Translated: CASSVRVTGGNIDEQYF.

The rearrangement uses TRBV7-2 and TRBJ2-1, with 11 positions matching TRBD2. Germline V CDR1 and CDR2: SGHTA, FQGNSA. The trim removed 1 base at V and 5 bases at J, leaving 13 bases unmatched. This CDR3 comprises 19 residues. The CDR3 is CASSLDLLELAGGDNEQFF. The CDR3 bases are TGTGCCAGCAGCTTAGACCTACTAGAGCTAGCGGGAGGAGACAATGAGCAGTTCTTC.

This chain connects TRBV7-2 to TRBJ2-2, with 13 nucleotides matching TRBD2. Looked up from germline, CDR1 is SGHTA and CDR2 is FQGNSA. Trimming took 1 base from V and 7 from J; bases not matched to a gene: 6. The CDR3 has 17 amino acids. The chain's CDR3 is CASSLGGLAGVNGELFF. The CDR3 DNA is TGTGCCAGCAGCTTAGGAGGACTAGCGGGAGTGAACGGGGAGCTGTTTTTT.

The CDR3: CASSEVGAPSPLHF. The CDR3 DNA follows: TGTGCCAGCAGTGAGGTTGGGGCCCCCTCACCCCTCCACTTT. The V and J genes are TRBV6-1 and TRBJ1-6, with D perhaps TRBD1 (5 bases). Looked up from germline, CDR1 is MNHNS and CDR2 is SASEGT. The CDR3 runs to 14 residues. Trimming removed 3 bases at V and 10 bases at J, with 13 bases between.

This chain connects TRBV6-6 to TRBJ1-1; D uncertain. The V end lost 7 bases, the J end lost 1 base, and 16 bases lay between the germline ends. CDR3 size: 15 residues. In germline, CDR1 is MNHNY, CDR2 SVGAGI (reference sequence). DNA for the CDR3: TGTGCCAGCACCGTCCCGGGATCGCCGAACACTGAAGCTTTCTTT. Protein product: CASTVPGSPNTEAFF.

This chain joins TRBV7-2 and TRBJ1-5; D remains unclear. V lost 8 bases and J lost 4, with 15 bases in between. Per germline, CDR1 SGHTA and CDR2 FQGNSA. The length of the CDR3 is 14 residues. The CDR3 sequence: CASGPSSSNQPQHF. The DNA for the CDR3 is TGTGCCAGCGGCCCCTCTTCCTCGAATCAGCCCCAGCATTTT.

The chain couples TRBV3-1 (or the pseudogene TRBV3-2) to TRBJ1-5; D is unclear. Germline V gene data show CDR1 as LGHDT and CDR2 as YNNKEL (reference sequence). The V end was cut by 2 bases, the J end by 2 bases, with 7 bases between. The CDR3 covers 14 residues. Written as DNA, the CDR3 is TGTGCCAGCAGCCAATTCCAGGGCAATCAGCCCCAGCATTTT. Amino acids: CASSQFQGNQPQHF.

V gene TRBV11-2 combines with J gene TRBJ2-5; 7 nucleotides align to TRBD1. The CDR3 is 15 residues long. V shed 0 bases and J 0 bases; nucleotides not matched to a gene: 1. Germline CDR1 reads SGHAT; CDR2 reads FQNNGV. CDR3 region: CASSLEQGNQETQYF. The CDR3 bases are TGTGCCAGCAGCTTAGAACAGGGGAACCAAGAGACCCAGTACTTC.

This clone appeared a few times. V usage is TRBV5-1 and J usage is TRBJ1-2; D is ambiguous. This CDR3 contains 14 residues. CDR1 and CDR2 (germline): SGHRS, YFSETQ. V lost 0 bases and J 8 bases, leaving 14 bases between the germline ends. CDR3 bases: TGCGCCAGCAGCTTGGACAGACCCCGGTCGGGCTACACCTTC. It codes for CASSLDRPRSGYTF.

The V and J genes are TRBV4-3 and TRBJ1-1; D is unresolved. There are 15 residues in the CDR3. V lost 1 base and J 4 bases, leaving 13 bases between the germline ends. Germline values: CDR1 LGHNA, CDR2 YSLEER. The CDR3 spells CASSQVIRSVTEAFF. The CDR3 coding sequence is TGCGCCAGCAGCCAAGTCATTCGGTCCGTCACTGAAGCTTTCTTT.

The chain couples TRBV19 to TRBJ2-1; 10 nucleotides align to TRBD2. CDR1 is LNHDA, CDR2 SQIVND, per germline (reference sequence). With V trimmed by 7 bases and J by 6 bases, 18 bases remained unmatched. The CDR3 covers 18 residues. The CDR3 region is CASTDSKRRTSGTNEQFF. The CDR3 DNA reads as TGTGCCAGTACCGACAGCAAAAGGCGGACTAGCGGAACCAATGAGCAGTTCTTC.

The chain is built from TRBV6-5 and TRBJ1-3; D gene unclear. The germline V gene has CDR1 MNHEY and CDR2 SVGAGI. CDR3 size: 16 residues. Trimming removed 4 bases from V and 2 bases from J, with 15 bases in between. Here the CDR3 reads CASSSITSGPGNTIYF. The CDR3 coding sequence is TGTGCCAGCAGTTCCATAACGAGCGGGCCTGGAAACACCATATATTTT.

In nucleotides, the CDR3 is TGTGCCAGCAGTTACCGGTCTAGCGCGGGAGAATGGGAGCAGTTCTTC. It codes for CASSYRSSAGEWEQFF. The rearrangement links TRBV6-6 to TRBJ2-1, with TRBD2 matching over 7 bases. Unmatched junction bases numbered 14, after V lost 2 bases and J lost 10 bases. The CDR3 spans 16 residues. CDR1 and CDR2 (germline): MNHNY, SVGAGI (reference sequence).

This clone has a single count. The chain carries TRBV27 and TRBJ1-5; 7 bases align to TRBD1. This CDR3 region has 17 residues. Trimming cost V 2 bases and J 6 bases; bases outside gene matches: 13. Germline V CDR1 and CDR2: MNHEY, SMNVEV (reference sequence). DNA of the CDR3: TGTGCCAGCAGTTTACGTTACAGGGGTCGGGTAGGTCAGCCCCAGCATTTT. It codes for CASSLRYRGRVGQPQHF.

The chain is built from TRBV7-2 and TRBJ1-4; D perhaps matches TRBD1 (5 bases). In germline, CDR1 is SGHTA, CDR2 FQGNSA. This CDR3 has 16 amino acids. Trimming took 5 bases from V and 7 from J, leaving 20 bases between them. The CDR3 sequence is CASSLLRGGTIEKLFF. The DNA for the CDR3 is TGTGCCAGCAGCCTCCTGCGGGGAGGGACCATTGAAAAACTGTTTTTT.

V gene TRBV7-9 combines with J gene TRBJ1-5; a possible D gene is TRBD1 (5 bases). The germline V gene has CDR1 SEHNR and CDR2 FQNEAQ (reference sequence). V lost 5 bases, J lost 2 bases, and 10 bases lay in between. The CDR3 consists of 14 residues. The CDR3 DNA follows: TGTGCCAGCAGCCGGGGAGGGGGCAATCAGCCCCAGCATTTT. Its translation is CASSRGGGNQPQHF.